The present T cell receptor beta chain was sequenced within a study of Ad26.COV2.S vaccination and SARS-CoV-2 variants. This sample's treatment: 15 to 20 received Ad26.COV2.S at low or high dose, single or two shots; about 5 received placebo; per-sample allocation not given. Following the first vaccine or placebo injection, samples were taken on day 63. Notes on the study in general: Placebo recipients showed lower spike-specific TCR breadth than vaccinees.

Regarding this clone: Its antigen is not identified.

This CDR3 is built from 13 residues. The V end lost 3 bases, the J end lost 10 bases, and 10 bases lay between the germline ends. Germline CDR1 reads KGHSH; CDR2 reads LQKENI. Libraries were prepared by immunoSEQ multiplex PCR; TCRdb keeps only in-frame clonotypes and omits some of them. This sample has approximately 410,000 clones, with approximately 90% found just once. The J gene is TRBJ1-6, the V gene TRBV18; D is undetermined. The source was peripheral blood, collected in a trial of Ad26.COV2.S vaccine versus placebo. The clonotype originates from a person between 18 and 65 years old who received the Ad26.COV2.S COVID-19 vaccine or a placebo. CDR3 in amino acids: CASSPKADSPLHF. In DNA, the CDR3 is TGTGCCAGCTCACCGAAGGCAGACTCACCCCTCCACTTT.